The T cell receptor beta chain under discussion was sequenced for a study of human T cells and chemical hapten exposure. About the study: Sensitization employed 2% DPC on approximately 2 cm by approximately 2 cm of upper inner arm skin. Study outcomes and limitations: DPC sensitization left the count of TCRs above 1 in 1000 unchanged.

Individual cDNA molecules received unique molecular identifiers in the library. TCRdb recomputed calls from the RACE reads with MiXCR, one row per CDR3 protein. The table includes 95,000 to 150,000 distinct CDR3 sequences, roughly 13% detected once. A remark on this clonotype: Its antigen is not identified.

Time point reported: patch test 1, 2 weeks after DPC sensitization. As to treatment: therapeutic diphenylcyclopropenone sensitization with weekly scalp DPC. This CDR3 is 15 amino acids long. The V gene lost 0 bases and the J gene lost 2 bases, with 9 bases spanning the gap. Germline V gives CDR1 SGDLS, CDR2 YYNGEE. This TCR was sampled from a man aged 18 to 29 with alopecia areata. Some clones in this sample may be carry-over from other donors' samples. The chain combines TRBV9 with TRBJ1-3; D perhaps matches TRBD1 (5 bases). Sequenced material: whole blood, taken in connection with sensitization to the hapten diphenylcyclopropenone (DPC). The CDR3 DNA is TGTGCCAGCAGCGTAGAGGGGAACCCTGGAAACACCATATATTTT. Translating it yields CASSVEGNPGNTIYF.